This T cell receptor beta chain was recorded in a study of early T cells in non-severe SARS-CoV-2 infection. CDR3 length equals 17 residues. Germline V gene lookup returns CDR1 SGHTA and CDR2 FQGNSA. Trimming removed 1 base from V and 5 bases from J, with 18 bases in between. TCRdb reprocessed the 5' RACE reads with MiXCR, giving one entry per CDR3 protein. The sample lists about 60,000 distinct CDR3 sequences; roughly 5.5% were seen once. This clonotype was observed many times. The antigen is undetermined. Study findings and constraints: Private and CD4 specificities were missed by VDJdb matching, which favored anti-spike CD8 responses.

The chain carries TRBV7-2 and TRBJ2-1, with a weak D call TRBD2 (7 bases). Material: whole blood. The clonotype comes from an adult who was a healthcare worker with PCR-confirmed SARS-CoV-2 infection or an uninfected control (not recorded which). Here the CDR3 DNA reads TGTGCCAGCAGCTTAGTTTCCGGACTAGGGGGGGACAATGAGCAGTTCTTC. Translated, it gives CASSLVSGLGGDNEQFF.